These 5 T cell receptor beta chains originate from one sample sequenced in a study of shared clonotypes between healthy human individuals. Libraries were prepared by immunoSEQ multiplex PCR; TCRdb keeps only in-frame clonotypes and omits some of them. The table has hundreds of thousands of clones, about 73% seen once. Sequencing input: memory CD4+ T cells sorted from blood. Indicated subset: CD45RA-negative fraction. These receptors all come from a man aged 30-40 years in good health.

The chain joins TRBV29-1 to TRBJ1-2, with D perhaps matching TRBD1 (5 bases). Germline V gene data show CDR1 as SQVTM and CDR2 as ANQGSEA. Trimming took off 6 bases at V and 8 bases at J, with 19 bases between the two ends. This CDR3 has 13 residues. The CDR3 region is CSVTRTGDRGYTF. In nucleotides, the CDR3 is TGCAGCGTCACAAGGACGGGGGATCGGGGCTACACCTTC.

In this sample, this clone turned up once. The chain couples TRBV4-1 to TRBJ1-4; possibly TRBD1 for D (5 bases). Looked up from germline, CDR1 is MGHRA and CDR2 is YSYEKL. The CDR3 spans 14 residues. Trimming left V 1 base short and J 11 bases short, with 14 bases between. The CDR3 spells CASSQGAGDRKLFF. The CDR3 DNA reads as TGCGCCAGCAGCCAAGGCGCGGGGGATCGGAAACTGTTTTTT.

The chain combines TRBV27 with TRBJ2-7; 9 nucleotides agree with TRBD1. The CDR3 runs 14 residues. Germline V gives CDR1 MNHEY, CDR2 SMNVEV (reference sequence). Unmatched junction bases numbered 5, after V lost 7 bases and J lost 1 base. The CDR3 nucleotides are TGTGCCAGCAAAGGGACAGGGAGGTCCTACGAGCAGTACTTC. This sequence encodes CASKGTGRSYEQYF.

This clone was counted between two and nine times. The chain uses TRBV9 and TRBJ2-7; D perhaps matches TRBD1 (6 bases). Trimming stripped 0 bases from V and 0 bases from J, with 7 bases between. CDR1 is SGDLS and CDR2 is YYNGEE in the germline V gene. CDR3 length: 14 residues. CDR3 region: CASSVVDSSYEQYF. In nucleotides, the CDR3 is TGTGCCAGCAGCGTAGTGGACAGCTCCTACGAGCAGTACTTC. Full variable domain (outside the CDR3, taken from reference TRBV9 and TRBJ2-7): DSGVTQTPKHLITATGQRVTLRCSPRSGDLSVYWYQQSLDQGLQFLIQYYNGEERAKGNILERFSAQQFPDLHSELNLSSLELGDSALYFCASSVVDSSYEQYFGPGTRLTVT.

This chain's CDR3 is CATTLNGGSYNEQFF. The CDR3 nucleotides read TGTGCCACCACCCTAAATGGAGGGAGTTACAATGAGCAGTTCTTC. The rearrangement links TRBV19 to TRBJ2-1; a weak D match, TRBD2 (6 bases). Germline loops: CDR1 LNHDA, CDR2 SQIVND (reference sequence). The CDR3 sequence is 15 residues long. V was cut by 10 bases and J by 4 bases, with 20 bases left in between. Based on the CDR3 plus reference TRBV19 and TRBJ2-1, the full variable domain is DGGITQSPKYLFRKEGQNVTLSCEQNLNHDAMYWYRQDPGQGLRLIYYSQIVNDFQKGDIAEGYSVSREKKESFPLTVTSAQKNPTAFYLCATTLNGGSYNEQFFGPGTRLTVL.